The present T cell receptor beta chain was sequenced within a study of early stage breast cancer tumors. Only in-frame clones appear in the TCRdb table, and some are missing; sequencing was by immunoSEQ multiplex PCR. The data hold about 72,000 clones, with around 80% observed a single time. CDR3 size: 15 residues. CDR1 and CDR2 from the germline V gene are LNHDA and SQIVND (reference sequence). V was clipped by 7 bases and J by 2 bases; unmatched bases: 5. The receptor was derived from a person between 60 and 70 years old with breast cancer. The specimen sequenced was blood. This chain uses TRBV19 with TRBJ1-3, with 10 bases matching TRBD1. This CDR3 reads CASIGTGVPGNTIYF. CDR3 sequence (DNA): TGTGCCAGTATTGGGACAGGGGTCCCTGGAAACACCATATATTTT.